What follows are 27 T cell receptor beta chains derived from one specimen sequenced in a study of blood T cells in healthy people across ages. Together with a sample-barcoded 5' primer, a J-beta primer mix was included in a second PCR lasting about 7 to 12 cycles. TCRdb reprocessed the 5' RACE reads via MiXCR and lists one record per CDR3 protein. The sample carries hundreds of thousands of distinct CDR3 sequences, approximately 30% recorded once. The sequencing input was blood. Receptors were obtained from an elderly woman in good health.

This clonotype was counted at least ten times. The rearrangement links TRBV27 to TRBJ2-7; 8 bases line up with TRBD1. The CDR3 extends over 12 amino acids. V was clipped by 6 bases and J by 7 bases; unmatched bases: 5. In germline, CDR1 is MNHEY, CDR2 SMNVEV (reference sequence). CDR3 nucleotide sequence: TGTGCCAGCAGCCAGGGGGCTCGGGAGCAGTACTTC. Amino acids: CASSQGAREQYF.

At least ten counts were recorded for this clonotype. A read error may explain this, as a much larger clone is one base away. The rearrangement uses TRBV12-3 or TRBV12-4 and TRBJ2-1, with 8 positions matching TRBD2. The DNA end favors TRBJ2-7, so the J call may be wrong. The CDR3 sequence is 16 residues long. This chain's CDR3 is CASSPGGGGSYNEQYF. CDR3 nucleotide sequence: TGTGCCAGCAGTCCGGGGGGGGGCGGTTCCTACAATGAGCAGTACTTC.

This clonotype was seen ten or more times. The rearrangement joins TRBV20-1 to TRBJ2-1; TRBD2 matches 12 bases. Germline assignment: CDR1 DFQATT and CDR2 SNEGSKA (reference sequence). The CDR3 loop spans 14 amino acids. V shed 1 base, J shed 15 bases, and the junction held 10 bases outside the gene matches. The chain's CDR3 is CSARGPSGGAVTFF. CDR3 sequence (DNA): TGCAGTGCTAGAGGGCCTAGCGGGGGGGCCGTGACGTTCTTC.

This clonotype showed up just once. The chain couples TRBV29-1 to TRBJ2-7; D unclear. This CDR3 region has 12 residues. Germline V CDR1 and CDR2: SQVTM, ANQGSEA. V lost 2 bases and J 5 bases, leaving 10 bases between the germline ends. CDR3 in amino acids: CSVENVADEQYF. The CDR3 DNA follows: TGCAGCGTTGAAAACGTCGCCGACGAGCAGTACTTC.

This clonotype was observed a handful of times. The chain joins TRBV5-1 to TRBJ1-1; 11 bases fit TRBD1. The CDR3 is 15 amino acids. Losses at the gene ends were 4 bases for V and 5 bases for J; bases not matched to a gene: 7. CDR1 and CDR2 from the germline V gene are SGHRS and YFSETQ. The DNA of the CDR3 is TGCGCCAGCAGCCCGGACAGGGGGCGGGGAACTGAAGCTTTCTTT. Its translation: CASSPDRGRGTEAFF. Full variable domain (missing parts from reference TRBV5-1 and TRBJ1-1): KAGVTQTPRYLIKTRGQQVTLSCSPISGHRSVSWYQQTPGQGLQFLFEYFSETQRNKGNFPGRFSGRQFSNSRSEMNVSTLELGDSALYLCASSPDRGRGTEAFFGQGTRLTVV.

This clonotype has just one count. The chain employs TRBV3-1 and TRBJ1-1; 7 bases line up with TRBD1. Germline loops: CDR1 LGHDT, CDR2 YNNKEL (reference sequence). With V trimmed by 2 bases and J by 8 bases, 5 bases remained unmatched. There are 13 residues in the CDR3. The DNA of the CDR3 is TGTGCCAGCAGCCAATTAAAGGGGGCCGAAGCTTTCTTT. Translated, it gives CASSQLKGAEAFF.

The chain recombines TRBV20-1 with TRBJ2-3, with 15 positions matching TRBD2. With 1 base clipped from V and 6 bases from J, the junction kept 5 bases outside the gene matches. CDR1 is DFQATT, CDR2 SNEGSKA, per germline (reference sequence). This CDR3 region has 16 residues. The CDR3 is CSARVGTSGGRDTQYF. The CDR3 DNA reads TGCAGTGCTAGAGTAGGGACTAGCGGGGGGCGGGATACGCAGTATTTT.

Turning to this clonotype: With a much larger clone just one base away, this may be a read error. The gene calls are TRBV2 and TRBJ2-1, with D perhaps TRBD2 (5 bases). Trimming removed 4 bases from V and 2 bases from J, with 9 bases in between. From germline, CDR1 is SNHLY and CDR2 FYNNEI. The CDR3 spans 14 residues. The CDR3 is CASSGAEAYNEQFF. CDR3 coding DNA: TGTGCCAGCAGTGGAGCGGAGGCCTACAATGAGCAGTTCTTC. Full variable domain (missing parts from reference TRBV2 and TRBJ2-1): EPEVTQTPSHQVTQMGQEVILRCVPISNHLYFYWYRQILGQKVEFLVSFYNNEISEKSEIFDDQFSVERPDGSNFTLKIRSTKLEDSAMYFCASSGAEAYNEQFFGPGTRLTVL.

The table lists this clonotype with a few counts. This chain connects TRBV7-9 to TRBJ2-5; D gene unclear. There are 14 residues in the CDR3. Germline CDR1 SEHNR, CDR2 FQNEAQ (reference sequence). V was cut by 4 bases and J by 0 bases, with 9 bases left in between. CDR3 residues: CASSSGRYQETQYF. In DNA form, the CDR3 reads TGTGCCAGCAGCTCGGGCAGGTACCAAGAGACCCAGTACTTC.

There are many counts of this clonotype. V and J are TRBV5-1 and TRBJ1-2, with D hard to call. The length of the CDR3 is 14 residues. Trimming cost V 0 bases and J 2 bases, with 8 bases left between them. Germline loops: CDR1 SGHRS, CDR2 YFSETQ. In DNA form, the CDR3 reads TGCGCCAGCAGCTTGGACAACAGAAACTATGGCTACACCTTC. This encodes CASSLDNRNYGYTF.

The rearrangement joins TRBV7-2 to TRBJ2-1; 9 nucleotides agree with TRBD2. J lost 0 bases, V lost 1 base, and 7 bases had no gene match. The CDR3 consists of 18 residues. Germline-derived CDR1 and CDR2 are SGHTA and FQGNSA. CDR3 DNA: TGTGCCAGCAGCTTAGGGCTCGTGGGACTAGCCTCCTACAATGAGCAGTTCTTC. It codes for CASSLGLVGLASYNEQFF.

As concerns this clonotype: A read error may account for a junction end that differs from germline. The chain has TRBV19 and TRBJ2-1; no clear D gene. From germline, CDR1 is LNHDA and CDR2 SQIVND (reference sequence). This CDR3 has 14 residues. CDR3: CASSDTASYDEQFF. The CDR3 coding sequence is TGTGCCAGTAGCGACACGGCCTCCTACGATGAGCAGTTCTTC.

In this sample, this clonotype turned up a few times. The chain joins TRBV5-4 to TRBJ2-6; D unresolved. Trimming cost V 1 base and J 0 bases, with 8 bases left between them. CDR1 is SGHNT, CDR2 YYREEE, per germline (reference sequence). The length of the CDR3 is 16 residues. The CDR3 DNA reads TGTGCCAGCAGCTTGCAGACGGACTCTGGGGCCAACGTCCTGACTTTC. Protein sequence: CASSLQTDSGANVLTF.

Comments on this clonotype: Just one base apart from a much larger clone, this may be a read error. The CDR3 does not end in the conserved phenylalanine or tryptophan, so this is likely a read error. This chain uses TRBV27 with TRBJ2-5; D is ambiguous. This CDR3 region has 14 residues. CDR1 is MNHEY, CDR2 SMNVEV, per germline (reference sequence). Trimming took off 3 bases at V and 4 bases at J, with 12 bases between the two ends. The CDR3 region is CASSLSRVTETQYC. In DNA, the CDR3 is TGTGCCAGCAGTTTGTCCCGGGTTACAGAGACCCAGTACTGC.

This clonotype was counted only a few times. This chain joins TRBV3-1 and TRBJ1-2; 7 bases fit TRBD1. The CDR3 is 14 residues long. Germline V gene data show CDR1 as LGHDT and CDR2 as YNNKEL (reference sequence). J lost 11 bases, V lost 4 bases, and 13 bases had no gene match. The CDR3 loop reads CASSPRTGGLRYTF. In nucleotides, the CDR3 is TGTGCCAGCAGCCCCCGGACAGGAGGGCTTAGGTACACCTTC.

This clonotype was seen many times. The genes are TRBV7-9 and TRBJ2-1, with D possibly TRBD2 on 6 matching bases. CDR3 length: 17 amino acids. V shed 4 bases and J shed 2 bases, with 18 bases lying between them. Germline CDR1 SEHNR, CDR2 FQNEAQ (reference sequence). The CDR3 protein is CASSSPPGLRTYNEQFF. CDR3 DNA: TGTGCCAGCAGCTCCCCTCCGGGACTCCGTACCTACAATGAGCAGTTCTTC.

This clonotype was seen only a few times. The CDR3 sequence is CASSVLRSGGSYEQYF. For the CDR3, the DNA is TGTGCCAGCAGTGTGCTAAGGTCAGGGGGTTCCTACGAGCAGTACTTC. The chain uses TRBV2 and TRBJ2-7; 7 nucleotides match TRBD1. CDR3 size: 16 residues. From germline, CDR1 is SNHLY and CDR2 FYNNEI. V shed 4 bases and J 1 base; nucleotides not matched to a gene: 10.

This clonotype was observed a handful of times. In DNA, the CDR3 is TGTGCCAGCAGCCAATTGTCTGCAGGGGGATATGGCTACACCTTC. Encoded protein: CASSQLSAGGYGYTF. J is TRBJ1-2 and V is TRBV4-2; 7 nucleotides align to TRBD1. V shed 2 bases, J shed 5 bases, and the junction held 8 bases outside the gene matches. CDR3 length: 15 residues. Germline-derived CDR1 and CDR2 are LGHNA and YNFKEQ.

This clonotype showed up many times. This sequence joins TRBV7-3 and TRBJ2-1; no clear D. The length of the CDR3 is 14 residues. Germline lookup yields CDR1 SGHTA and CDR2 FQGTGA. V was trimmed by 6 bases and J by 0 bases, leaving 9 bases between them. In DNA form, the CDR3 reads TGTGCCAGCAGTAGGAGCACCTCCTACAATGAGCAGTTCTTC. Translation gives CASSRSTSYNEQFF.

The chain employs TRBV7-3 and TRBJ1-1, with D maybe TRBD1 (5 bases). Germline CDR1 is SGHTA and CDR2 is FQGTGA. Between the trimmed V and J ends, which lost 1 base and 5 bases, there was a span of 14 bases. CDR3 length equals 15 residues. In DNA, the CDR3 is TGTGCCAGCAGCTTAATGCAGGGATCGAGAACTGAAGCTTTCTTT. As protein: CASSLMQGSRTEAFF. Combining the CDR3 with reference TRBV7-3 and TRBJ1-1 gives the whole variable domain GAGVSQTPSNKVTEKGKYVELRCDPISGHTALYWYRQSLGQGPEFLIYFQGTGAADDSGLPNDRFFAVRPEGSVSTLKIQRTERGDSAVYLCASSLMQGSRTEAFFGQGTRLTVV.

The chain carries TRBV6-1 and TRBJ1-5; the D is unclear. CDR1 MNHNS and CDR2 SASEGT come from the germline V gene. CDR3 length equals 15 residues. The ends were cut back, 8 bases at V and 0 bases at J, with 14 bases in the middle. The DNA of the CDR3 is TGTGCCAGCGCTGGGAGCGGAGTTAGCAATCAGCCCCAGCATTTT. Translation gives CASAGSGVSNQPQHF.

The chain combines TRBV5-1 with TRBJ2-3; 7 bases line up with TRBD1. This CDR3 region has 14 residues. Losses at the gene ends were 4 bases for V and 5 bases for J; bases not matched to a gene: 7. Germline V gives CDR1 SGHRS, CDR2 YFSETQ. The CDR3 sequence: CASSDRAYQDTQYF. The CDR3 nucleotides read TGCGCCAGCAGCGACAGGGCGTATCAAGATACGCAGTATTTT. Filled out from reference TRBV5-1 and TRBJ2-3, the complete variable domain reads KAGVTQTPRYLIKTRGQQVTLSCSPISGHRSVSWYQQTPGQGLQFLFEYFSETQRNKGNFPGRFSGRQFSNSRSEMNVSTLELGDSALYLCASSDRAYQDTQYFGPGTRLTVL.

The rearrangement uses TRBV11-1 and TRBJ2-3; D tentatively fits TRBD1 or TRBD2 (5 bases each). V was shortened by 5 bases and J by 11 bases, with 17 bases between the two germline ends. In germline, CDR1 is SGHAT, CDR2 FQDESV (reference sequence). There are 13 residues in the CDR3. The CDR3 region is CASSPLWDLRQYF. In nucleotides, the CDR3 is TGTGCCAGCAGCCCTTTATGGGACCTCCGGCAGTATTTT.

The sample holds many counts of this clonotype. The V call is TRBV7-3, the J call TRBJ1-2; 8 bases line up with TRBD1. The ends lost 5 bases at V and 2 bases at J; junction bases unmatched: 19. Germline CDR1 reads SGHTA; CDR2 reads FQGTGA. CDR3 length: 19 amino acids. This chain's CDR3 is CASSPYMRTGSLPNYGYTF. The CDR3 DNA reads as TGTGCCAGCAGCCCGTATATGAGGACAGGGTCCCTCCCCAACTATGGCTACACCTTC.

The chain recombines TRBV7-9 with TRBJ2-1; D is perhaps TRBD2 (7 bases). The CDR3 is 15 residues long. Between the trimmed V and J ends, which lost 5 bases and 13 bases, there was a span of 24 bases. In germline, CDR1 is SEHNR, CDR2 FQNEAQ (reference sequence). CDR3 coding DNA: TGTGCCAGCAGCCATCGGGACATGGGGCGGGAGACCCAGTTCTTC. It codes for CASSHRDMGRETQFF.

As concerns this clonotype: A read error is possible here, since a much larger clone lies one base away. This sequence joins TRBV30 and TRBJ2-4, with D unclear. The J call could be wrong; TRBJ2-5 is a better fit for the DNA end. The germline V gene has CDR1 GTSNPN and CDR2 SVGIG (reference sequence). The CDR3 loop spans 11 amino acids. CDR3 sequence: CAWNLQETQYF. In DNA, the CDR3 is TGTGCCTGGAACCTCCAAGAGACCCAGTACTTC.

This chain joins TRBV7-8 and TRBJ1-2; TRBD1 aligns across 7 bases. V was pared by 4 bases and J by 4 bases, with 3 bases of the junction left unmatched. The germline V gene has CDR1 SGHVS and CDR2 FQNEAQ. The CDR3 runs to 13 residues. The CDR3 DNA sequence: TGTGCCAGCAGCTCAGCAGGGGGCTATGGCTACACCTTC. Translated, it gives CASSSAGGYGYTF.